This TCR beta chain was sequenced for a study of beta chain features in type 1 diabetes. Regarding the study as a whole: Within each of all four CD4+ subsets, Type 1 diabetes patients had TCRB CDR3s that were moderately but significantly shorter. Possibly, sequencing cDNA over-represented cells that had high TCR expression levels.

Sequencing targeted expressed TCRB transcripts, as all isolated RNA had been reverse transcribed. Generated by immunoSEQ multiplex PCR, the TCRdb table keeps only in-frame clones and is missing some. Of hundreds of thousands of clones in the sample, around an eighth were seen once. This clone has just a few counts. Antigen: not known. V was pared by 7 bases and J by 10 bases, with 16 bases of the junction left unmatched. Germline V gene lookup returns CDR1 SQVTM and CDR2 ANQGSEA. The CDR3 contains 14 residues. Material for sequencing was naive CD4+ T cells from blood. This receptor was obtained from a man aged 18 to 30 with type 1 diabetes. The chain uses TRBV29-1 and TRBJ2-1, with 7 nucleotides matching TRBD2. The CDR3 here is CSAVGYGREREQFF. The CDR3 region has the DNA TGCAGCGCCGTAGGGTATGGGCGGGAGAGGGAGCAGTTCTTC.